These 18 T cell receptor beta chains share one sample of origin, sequenced in a study of beta chain features in type 1 diabetes. Isolated RNA was reverse transcribed in full, so expressed TCRB transcripts were sequenced. The repertoire was sequenced with immunoSEQ multiplex PCR; TCRdb's copy has only in-frame clones and lacks some. The table shows under 450,000 clones, with around 13% occurring only once. Sample: naive CD4+ T cells from blood. These receptors were taken from a young man in good health.

V and J are TRBV18 and TRBJ1-3; D uncertain. CDR3 length equals 16 residues. The germline CDR1 and CDR2 sequences are KGHSH and LQKENI. Trimming removed 6 bases at V and 0 bases at J, with 15 bases between. The CDR3 is CASSSDVTGSGNTIYF. The DNA of the CDR3 is TGTGCCAGCTCTTCTGACGTAACCGGCTCTGGAAACACCATATATTTT. Drawing the rest from reference TRBV18 and TRBJ1-3, the complete variable domain is NAGVMQNPRHLVRRRGQEARLRCSPMKGHSHVYWYRQLPEEGLKFMVYLQKENIIDESGMPKERFSAEFPKEGPSILRIQQVVRGDSAAYFCASSSDVTGSGNTIYFGEGSWLTVV.

The rearrangement links TRBV4-1 to TRBJ2-3; a possible D gene is TRBD2 (5 bases). This CDR3 is built from 13 residues. Germline-derived CDR1 and CDR2 are MGHRA and YSYEKL. V lost 4 bases and J lost 4, with 9 bases in between. CDR3 nucleotide sequence: TGCGCCAGCAGCCGCGGCGGGCCAGATACGCAGTATTTT. Translated: CASSRGGPDTQYF.

This clone appeared once. This rearrangement joins TRBV9 to TRBJ2-2, with D possibly being TRBD2 (6 bases). The germline CDR1 and CDR2 sequences are SGDLS and YYNGEE. The CDR3 runs 15 residues. The V end was cut by 0 bases, the J end by 7 bases, with 13 bases between. The CDR3: CASSVAALANGELFF. In DNA form, the CDR3 reads TGTGCCAGCAGCGTAGCGGCACTAGCTAACGGGGAGCTGTTTTTT.

There are a few counts of this clone. V and J are TRBV7-9 and TRBJ2-2; TRBD1 aligns across 7 bases. The germline V gene has CDR1 SEHNR and CDR2 FQNEAQ (reference sequence). The CDR3 is 14 amino acids. With V trimmed by 10 bases and J by 1 base, 6 bases remained unmatched. CDR3 in amino acids: CAITDRENTGELFF. DNA for the CDR3: TGTGCCATCACTGACAGGGAGAACACCGGGGAGCTGTTTTTT.

J is TRBJ2-7 and V is TRBV7-9; a possible D gene is TRBD2 (6 bases). The CDR3 extends over 14 amino acids. The germline V gene has CDR1 SEHNR and CDR2 FQNEAQ (reference sequence). The V end lost 3 bases, the J end lost 0 bases, and 9 bases lay between the germline ends. The CDR3: CASSFGGSSYEQYF. Here the CDR3 DNA reads TGTGCCAGCAGCTTCGGAGGGAGCTCCTACGAGCAGTACTTC.

This clone was observed a handful of times. This rearrangement joins TRBV7-9 to TRBJ2-3, with TRBD1 matching 11 bases. The CDR3 extends over 15 amino acids. Unmatched junction bases numbered 1, after V lost 0 bases and J lost 5 bases. From germline, CDR1 is SEHNR and CDR2 FQNEAQ (reference sequence). The CDR3 reads CASSLAGTGGDTQYF. CDR3 nucleotide sequence: TGTGCCAGCAGCTTAGCCGGGACAGGGGGAGATACGCAGTATTTT.

The chain couples TRBV7-2 to TRBJ1-2; 7 bases are a match to TRBD1. CDR1 is SGHTA, CDR2 FQGNSA, per germline. V lost 4 bases to trimming and J lost 3 bases; unmatched junction nucleotides: 5. This CDR3 contains 14 residues. The CDR3 bases are TGTGCCAGCAGCTCGACAGGGACGTACTATGGCTACACCTTC. It specifies CASSSTGTYYGYTF.

The chain employs TRBV19 and TRBJ2-1; 7 bases are shared with TRBD1. Germline V gene lookup returns CDR1 LNHDA and CDR2 SQIVND (reference sequence). The CDR3 is 17 residues long. J gave up 9 bases and V 4 bases, and 18 bases lay outside the gene matches. The CDR3 region is CASSNERGQPFFSEQFF. CDR3 DNA sequence: TGTGCCAGTAGTAACGAACGGGGACAGCCTTTTTTCAGTGAGCAGTTCTTC.

This clone was counted between two and nine times. Other DNA sequences in the sample encode the same CDR3. This chain connects TRBV7-2 to TRBJ2-3; D is unresolved. CDR1 and CDR2 (germline): SGHTA, FQGNSA. V shed 6 bases and J shed 4 bases, with 8 bases lying between them. CDR3 length: 12 amino acids. CDR3 bases: TGTGCCAGCAGTCCCACCGCAGATACGCAGTATTTT. Protein product: CASSPTADTQYF.

This chain links TRBV9 with TRBJ2-3; D call uncertain. The CDR3 extends over 14 amino acids. Per the germline V gene, CDR1 is SGDLS and CDR2 is YYNGEE. V lost 3 bases and J lost 6, with 14 bases in between. The CDR3 sequence: CASSASPQIDTQYF. DNA of the CDR3: TGTGCCAGCAGCGCGTCCCCTCAGATCGATACGCAGTATTTT.

The table lists this clone with a few counts. The chain links TRBV9 to TRBJ2-2; D gene uncertain. V gave up 0 bases and J gave up 6 bases, with 9 bases separating them. The CDR3 spans 14 residues. Germline V lookup: CDR1 SGDLS, CDR2 YYNGEE. The CDR3 here is CASSVGPVPGELFF. CDR3 DNA: TGTGCCAGCAGCGTAGGGCCCGTTCCCGGGGAGCTGTTTTTT.

This clone was seen more than once but under ten times. The chain recombines TRBV9 with TRBJ1-6; TRBD1 might be the D (6 bases). The germline V gene has CDR1 SGDLS and CDR2 YYNGEE. V was trimmed by 0 bases and J by 2 bases, leaving 9 bases between them. The CDR3 contains 16 residues. DNA of the CDR3: TGTGCCAGCAGCGTAGGGGGGGCCCCCTATAATTCACCCCTCCACTTT. This gives the protein CASSVGGAPYNSPLHF.

This clone occurred a few times. V is TRBV6-5 and J is TRBJ2-5; D is unclear. V was cut by 3 bases and J by 5 bases, with 13 bases left in between. Germline V lookup: CDR1 MNHEY, CDR2 SVGAGI. The CDR3 contains 14 residues. The CDR3 coding sequence is TGTGCCAGCAGTTATCGGGTATCTGGGGAGACCCAGTACTTC. As protein: CASSYRVSGETQYF.

This clone was seen more than once but under ten times. The chain links TRBV7-9 to TRBJ2-5, with a tentative D call TRBD2 (5 bases). Germline V lookup: CDR1 SEHNR, CDR2 FQNEAQ (reference sequence). V lost 3 bases and J lost 1, with 12 bases in between. The CDR3 is made up of 15 amino acids. The CDR3 DNA reads TGTGCCAGCAGCTTGACCAGCGGTCCCCAAGAGACCCAGTACTTC. Translated, it gives CASSLTSGPQETQYF.

The table lists this clone with a few counts. DNA of the CDR3: TGTGCCAGCAGTCTCTCTAGCGGGATATATTCCGGGGAGCTGTTTTTT. Encoded protein: CASSLSSGIYSGELFF. V gene TRBV25-1 combines with J gene TRBJ2-2, with 9 bases that match TRBD2. The CDR3 has 16 amino acids. CDR1 and CDR2 from the germline V gene are MGHDK and SYGVNS. J gave up 6 bases and V 5 bases, and 10 bases lay outside the gene matches.

This clone was picked up a small number of times. This rearrangement joins TRBV14 to TRBJ2-1, with 8 bases aligning to TRBD2. The CDR3 has 15 residues. Germline lookup yields CDR1 SGHDN and CDR2 FVKESK. V gave up 4 bases and J gave up 6 bases; unmatched junction bases: 8. CDR3 residues: CASSPTFTSGNEQFF. The CDR3 DNA reads TGTGCCAGCAGCCCGACCTTCACTAGCGGCAATGAGCAGTTCTTC.

The sample holds a few counts of this clone. This CDR3 is also generated by other DNA sequences in the sample. The V and J genes are TRBV25-1 and TRBJ2-3, with 8 bases lining up with TRBD2. The CDR3 contains 16 residues. CDR1 and CDR2 from the germline V gene are MGHDK and SYGVNS. The junction had 9 bases not matched to a gene; V was cut back by 1 base and J by 6 bases. The CDR3 spells CASSEFGGARPDTQYF. CDR3 in DNA: TGTGCCAGCAGTGAATTCGGGGGGGCCCGACCTGATACGCAGTATTTT.

This chain joins TRBV7-9 and TRBJ2-3; 9 positions match TRBD1. Germline values: CDR1 SEHNR, CDR2 FQNEAQ (reference sequence). J lost 2 bases, V lost 4 bases, and 4 bases had no gene match. The CDR3 totals 15 residues. This chain's CDR3 is CASSSDRGNTDTQYF. The CDR3 DNA follows: TGTGCCAGCAGCTCCGACAGGGGGAACACAGATACGCAGTATTTT.